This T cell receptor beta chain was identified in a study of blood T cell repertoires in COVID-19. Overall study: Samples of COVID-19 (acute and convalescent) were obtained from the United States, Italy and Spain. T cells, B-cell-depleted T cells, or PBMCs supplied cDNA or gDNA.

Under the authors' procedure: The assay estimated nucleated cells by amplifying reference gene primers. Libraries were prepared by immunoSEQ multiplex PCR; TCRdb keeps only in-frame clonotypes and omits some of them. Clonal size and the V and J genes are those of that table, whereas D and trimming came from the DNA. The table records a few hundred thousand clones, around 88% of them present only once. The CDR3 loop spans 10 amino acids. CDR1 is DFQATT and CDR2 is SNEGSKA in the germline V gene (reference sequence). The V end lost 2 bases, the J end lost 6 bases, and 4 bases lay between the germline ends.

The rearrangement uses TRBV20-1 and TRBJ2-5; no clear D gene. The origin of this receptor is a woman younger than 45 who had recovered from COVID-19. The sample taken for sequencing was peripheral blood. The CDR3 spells CSARLQTQYF. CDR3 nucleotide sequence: TGCAGTGCTAGACTACAGACCCAGTACTTC.